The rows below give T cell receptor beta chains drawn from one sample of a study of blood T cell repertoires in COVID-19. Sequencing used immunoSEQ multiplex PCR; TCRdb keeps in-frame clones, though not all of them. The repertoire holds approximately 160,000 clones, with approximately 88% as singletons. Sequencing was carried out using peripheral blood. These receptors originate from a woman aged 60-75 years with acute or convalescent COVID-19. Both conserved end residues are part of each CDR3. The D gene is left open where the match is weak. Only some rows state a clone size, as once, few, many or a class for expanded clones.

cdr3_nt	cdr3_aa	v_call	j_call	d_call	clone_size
TGTGCCAGTACCGCGGACAGGGGGCTAGGAAATCAGCCCCAGCATTTT	CASTADRGLGNQPQHF	TRBV19	TRBJ1-5	TRBD1	NA
TGTGCCAGCAGTTACTCTGATACAGGGAACAAGCCCCAGCATTTT	CASSYSDTGNKPQHF	TRBV6-2/TRBV6-3	TRBJ1-5	NA	NA
TGTGCCAGCAGCCAAGATCTAGGGACAGGGAACGAGCAGTACTTC	CASSQDLGTGNEQYF	TRBV3-1/TRBV3-2	TRBJ2-7	TRBD1	NA
TGTGCCAGCAGCCATCCTACTGAGTCCTACGAGCAGTACTTC	CASSHPTESYEQYF	TRBV5-4	TRBJ2-7	NA	NA
TGTGCCAGCAGTAGCGGGGAAGTGGGGTCCTACGAGCAGTACTTC	CASSSGEVGSYEQYF	TRBV6-5	TRBJ2-7	TRBD2	NA
TGTGCCAGCAGCTTGGCAGGACAGGGGTCGCCTGGAAACACCATATATTTT	CASSLAGQGSPGNTIYF	TRBV5-5	TRBJ1-3	TRBD1	NA
TGTGCCAGCAGCTTGCAGAAGCCGGCGGGCACAGATACGCAGTATTTT	CASSLQKPAGTDTQYF	TRBV5-4	TRBJ2-3	NA	once
TGTGCCAGCAGCTCAGCCGGACAGCTGTATGGCTACACCTTC	CASSSAGQLYGYTF	TRBV7-2	TRBJ1-2	NA	NA
TGTGCCAGCAGCCAACAGGGGGTTAATGAAAAACTGTTTTTT	CASSQQGVNEKLFF	TRBV9	TRBJ1-4	TRBD1	NA
TGTGCCACCAGCAGAGTCCCCCGCCCCTCAGGGATCGAGACCCAGTACTTC	CATSRVPRPSGIETQYF	TRBV15	TRBJ2-5	NA	NA
TGTGCCAGCAGCCTTTTAGCCGAAAAACTGTTTTTT	CASSLLAEKLFF	TRBV3-1/TRBV3-2	TRBJ1-4	NA	NA
TGTGCCAGCAGCCAAGAGATGACAGGGTGGAAGCGCTACACCTTC	CASSQEMTGWKRYTF	TRBV14	TRBJ1-2	TRBD1	NA
TGTGCCAGCAGGAGGGGACTCCGAGGCACTGAAGCTTTCTTT	CASRRGLRGTEAFF	TRBV6-5	TRBJ1-1	NA	once
TGTGCCAGCAGCTCGGGCGGGGGAGAAAGCTCCTACGAGCAGTACTTC	CASSSGGGESSYEQYF	TRBV11-3	TRBJ2-7	TRBD2	NA
TGCGCCAGCAGCTTACAGGGAACCGGGGAGCTGTTTTTT	CASSLQGTGELFF	TRBV5-1	TRBJ2-2	NA	NA
TGTGCCAGCAGCTTATTGGGGGCTGATGGCTACACCTTC	CASSLLGADGYTF	TRBV7-9	TRBJ1-2	NA	NA
TGTGCCATCAGGGGGGGACAGGGGTATAATTCACCCCTCCACTTT	CAIRGGQGYNSPLHF	TRBV10-3	TRBJ1-6	TRBD1	NA
TGTGCCAGCAGCTTAGAAGGGGACAATCAGCCCCAGCATTTT	CASSLEGDNQPQHF	TRBV11-2	TRBJ1-5	NA	few
TGTGCCAGCAGTTTTGGGGGGTCGAACACCGGGGAGCTGTTTTTT	CASSFGGSNTGELFF	TRBV27	TRBJ2-2	NA	NA
TGTGCTAGTGGTTTGGAACGGGGGAGAGACACCTTC	CASGLERGRDTF	TRBV12-5	TRBJ1-2	NA	NA
TGTGCCAGCACCCCTCCGACAGGGGAGTTCAGCACTGAAGCTTTCTTT	CASTPPTGEFSTEAFF	TRBV7-2	TRBJ1-1	TRBD1	NA
TGTGCCACCGACCCGGGACAGGGTCATTATGGCTACACCTTC	CATDPGQGHYGYTF	TRBV15	TRBJ1-2	TRBD1	NA
TGTGCCAGCAGCTCCTTGGGGGGACCCTATCAGCCCCAGCATTTT	CASSSLGGPYQPQHF	TRBV7-2	TRBJ1-5	NA	NA
TGTGCCAGCAGCTTGGGACAGACCTTGAACACTGAAGCTTTCTTT	CASSLGQTLNTEAFF	TRBV7-9	TRBJ1-1	TRBD1	NA
TGTGCCAGTAGTACCTTGTATCTCAGAGGCACCGGGGAGCTGTTTTTT	CASSTLYLRGTGELFF	TRBV19	TRBJ2-2	NA	NA
TGTGCCAGCAGCTTGGGGGGGCCTTACTCTGGAAACACCATATATTTT	CASSLGGPYSGNTIYF	TRBV5-4	TRBJ1-3	NA	NA
TGTGCCAGCAGCTTTTCCGGACAACCGAACACTGAAGCTTTCTTT	CASSFSGQPNTEAFF	TRBV6-2/TRBV6-3	TRBJ1-1	NA	NA
TGTGCCAGCAGCCAAGGCCTCCTGGGAGGACCTCGGGAGACCCAGTACTTC	CASSQGLLGGPRETQYF	TRBV14	TRBJ2-5	NA	NA
TGTGCCATCAGAACCGGGACCGGGGGGTCCTACAATGAGCAGTTCTTC	CAIRTGTGGSYNEQFF	TRBV10-3	TRBJ2-1	TRBD2	NA
TGTGCCAGCAGCGCAACCGGGACAGGGGGCGGCGAGCAGTACTTC	CASSATGTGGGEQYF	TRBV7-2	TRBJ2-7	TRBD1	NA
TGTGCCAGCAGCCGACAGGGGGCACTGAACACTGAAGCTTTCTTT	CASSRQGALNTEAFF	TRBV7-8	TRBJ1-1	TRBD1	NA
TGTGCCAGCAGCCAGGGGAACACTGAAGCTTTCTTT	CASSQGNTEAFF	TRBV6-5	TRBJ1-1	NA	NA
TGTGCCAGCAGTGAAGGGGGGAGGAACTCCTACGAGCAGTACTTC	CASSEGGRNSYEQYF	TRBV6-1	TRBJ2-7	NA	NA
TGTGCCAGCGGCCCCATGGGGACACCGAATCTATCTGGAAACACCATATATTTT	CASGPMGTPNLSGNTIYF	TRBV9	TRBJ1-3	NA	NA
TGCGCCAGCAGCCAAGAGGACAGCAGAGCCTACGAGCAGTACTTC	CASSQEDSRAYEQYF	TRBV4-1	TRBJ2-7	NA	few
TGTGCCACCAGCATAGCCGACAGCAGGAATCAGCCCCAGCATTTT	CATSIADSRNQPQHF	TRBV15	TRBJ1-5	NA	NA
TGTGCCAGCAGTCCGACTAGCGGTGAAGAGACCCAGTACTTC	CASSPTSGEETQYF	TRBV27	TRBJ2-5	TRBD2	NA
TGTGCCAGCAGCCAAGATACGACAGGGGGTAGGCCCCAGCATTTT	CASSQDTTGGRPQHF	TRBV3-1/TRBV3-2	TRBJ1-5	TRBD1	NA
TGTGCCAGCAGCTTAGCGAGGACAGGGGTAACTTCACCCCTCCACTTT	CASSLARTGVTSPLHF	TRBV7-9	TRBJ1-6	TRBD1	NA
TGTGCCAGCAGCTCCGGTGGCGGGACTGAAGCTTTCTTT	CASSSGGGTEAFF	TRBV3-1/TRBV3-2	TRBJ1-1	NA	few
TGTGCCAGCAGCCCCACAGGGGCCCAATCACCCCTCCACTTT	CASSPTGAQSPLHF	TRBV7-2	TRBJ1-6	TRBD1	NA
TGTGCCAGCAGTTTCGAGGGTGACGAGCAGTACTTC	CASSFEGDEQYF	TRBV27	TRBJ2-7	NA	NA
TGTGCCAGCAGTTGGGGACAGGGGAATGGCGAGCAGTACTTC	CASSWGQGNGEQYF	TRBV6-5	TRBJ2-7	TRBD1	once
TGCGCCAGCAGCACAGACAGATACACTGAAGCTTTCTTT	CASSTDRYTEAFF	TRBV5-1	TRBJ1-1	NA	NA
TGTGCCAGCAGCTTACGCACAGAGGAGGATGAGCAGTTCTTC	CASSLRTEEDEQFF	TRBV7-9	TRBJ2-1	NA	NA
TGTGCCAGTCGGGACACTCCAGGGGCCCAGTACTTC	CASRDTPGAQYF	TRBV19	TRBJ2-5	NA	NA
TGTGCCAGCAGTTTAAGAGGGGGACAGCCTCTCTACTCTGGAAACACCATATATTTT	CASSLRGGQPLYSGNTIYF	TRBV28	TRBJ1-3	TRBD1	NA
TGTGCCAGCAGCTTTAGGGGGAGCGGTGCGAATGAGCAGTTCTTC	CASSFRGSGANEQFF	TRBV11-2	TRBJ2-1	NA	NA
TGTGCCAGCAGCTTAGAGACAGGTTTGAACACTGAAGCTTTCTTT	CASSLETGLNTEAFF	TRBV11-2	TRBJ1-1	NA	NA
TGTGCCAGCTCAGCGACAGGGGTGGCAGAGACCCAGTACTTC	CASSATGVAETQYF	TRBV18	TRBJ2-5	TRBD1	once
TGTGCTAGTGGTTTGGGGACAGGAAATTCACCCCTCCACTTT	CASGLGTGNSPLHF	TRBV12-5	TRBJ1-6	TRBD1	NA
TGTGCCAGCAGTGATGCCGCGGGGCTGGGCACAGATACGCAGTATTTT	CASSDAAGLGTDTQYF	TRBV2	TRBJ2-3	NA	NA
TGTGCCAGCAGCCACCTCGCGGGGATTAACACAGATACGCAGTATTTT	CASSHLAGINTDTQYF	TRBV3-1/TRBV3-2	TRBJ2-3	NA	once
TGTGCCAGCAGCGCCCTAGCGGGGGGCTACAATGAGCAGTTCTTC	CASSALAGGYNEQFF	TRBV6-2/TRBV6-3	TRBJ2-1	TRBD2	few
TGTGCCAGCAGTGGACAGGGGGCGAGAGAGCAGTACTTC	CASSGQGAREQYF	TRBV2	TRBJ2-7	TRBD1	NA
TGTGCCAGCAGTGAGTACAGGGACAATAACTATGGCTACACCTTC	CASSEYRDNNYGYTF	TRBV9	TRBJ1-2	NA	NA
TGTGCCAGCTCACCACCGCCCGGTGCTGAAGCTTTCTTT	CASSPPPGAEAFF	TRBV18	TRBJ1-1	NA	once
TGTGCCAGCAGGGAAGCGGGGGGCTTTCTTCAAGAGACCCAGTACTTC	CASREAGGFLQETQYF	TRBV7-9	TRBJ2-5	TRBD2	few